A single T cell receptor (beta chain) is shown here with its context. The data belong to a study of CD8 T cells in Susac syndrome. Random hexamers were used to reverse transcribe an amount of roughly 0.5 to 1 ug RNA. The immunoSEQ assay covered 54 Vbeta and 13 Jbeta segments for CDR3. TCRdb ran MiXCR on the immunoSEQ multiplex PCR reads and lists one entry per CDR3 protein. This sample has 150,000 to 200,000 distinct CDR3 sequences, with roughly 94% found just once. CDR3 length: 15 residues. The V gene's germline CDR1 is SGHRS and CDR2 YFSETQ. V lost 0 bases and J lost 4; bases outside the gene matches: 6.

The V call is TRBV5-1, the J call TRBJ1-2; TRBD1 matches 7 bases. Input material: CD4+ T cells from PBMCs. This receptor was obtained from a human donor with Susac syndrome. The CDR3 DNA is TGCGCCAGCAGCTTGGAACCAGGGGGGGCCTATGGCTACACCTTC. Residues: CASSLEPGGAYGYTF.